Below are 5 T cell receptor beta chains sequenced from a single sample in a study of T cells in tuberculosis. Libraries were prepared by immunoSEQ multiplex PCR; TCRdb keeps only in-frame clonotypes and omits some of them. Seen here are around 26,000 clones, 95% observed once, and the top ten hold approximately 8.8%. The sample consisted of PBMCs. All receptors come from a donor between 10 and 29 years old with latent tuberculosis or without tuberculosis infection.

V usage is TRBV21-1 and J usage is TRBJ1-1; the table's D gene call, TRBD1, was not cross checked with the DNA. TRBV21-1 is a pseudogene segment. This CDR3 region has 13 residues. In DNA form, the CDR3 reads TGTGCCAACGACTCACAGGGTCGAACTGAAGCTTTCTTT. This sequence encodes CANDSQGRTEAFF.

The chain recombines TRBV5-4 with TRBJ1-1; 10 nucleotides agree with TRBD1. The germline V gene encodes CDR1 SGHNT and CDR2 YYREEE (reference sequence). The CDR3 is made up of 18 amino acids. V gave up 4 bases and J gave up 0 bases; unmatched junction bases: 12. CDR3 nucleotide sequence: TGTGCCAGCAGCGTTGACAGGGGGCACGTAGCCATGAACACTGAAGCTTTCTTT. Translated: CASSVDRGHVAMNTEAFF.

The V gene is TRBV5-6, the J gene TRBJ1-2; D call uncertain. The CDR3 loop spans 15 amino acids. Trimming removed 4 bases at V and 2 bases at J, with 15 bases between. Germline CDR1 is SGHDT and CDR2 is YYEEEE. This chain's CDR3 is CASSPWEARNYGYTF. CDR3 coding DNA: TGTGCCAGCAGCCCATGGGAGGCCAGGAACTATGGCTACACCTTC. Using reference TRBV5-6 and TRBJ1-2 for the parts outside the CDR3, the full variable domain is DAGVTQSPTHLIKTRGQQVTLRCSPKSGHDTVSWYQQALGQGPQFIFQYYEEEERQRGNFPDRFSGHQFPNYSSELNVNALLLGDSALYLCASSPWEARNYGYTFGSGTRLTVV.

CDR3 amino acids: CASSLQVPGRYEQYF. The CDR3 region has the DNA TGCGCCAGCAGCTTGCAAGTCCCAGGCCGATACGAGCAGTACTTC. The chain carries TRBV5-1 and TRBJ2-7; D not certain. The germline gives CDR1 SGHRS, CDR2 YFSETQ. This CDR3 has 15 residues. Trimming pared 1 base from V and 4 bases from J, leaving 15 bases between. Full variable domain (outside the CDR3, taken from reference TRBV5-1 and TRBJ2-7): KAGVTQTPRYLIKTRGQQVTLSCSPISGHRSVSWYQQTPGQGLQFLFEYFSETQRNKGNFPGRFSGRQFSNSRSEMNVSTLELGDSALYLCASSLQVPGRYEQYFGPGTRLTVT.

The J gene is TRBJ2-1, the V gene TRBV4-1; 8 bases match TRBD2. Germline CDR1 is MGHRA and CDR2 is YSYEKL. The J segment lost 3 bases and the V segment lost 0 bases, leaving 7 bases of the junction unmatched. The CDR3 is 17 amino acids. This CDR3 reads CASSQDPAGGLYNEQFF. The DNA of the CDR3 is TGCGCCAGCAGCCAAGATCCGGCGGGGGGCCTCTACAATGAGCAGTTCTTC.